Presented here are 22 T cell receptor beta chains from one specimen sequenced in a study of shared clonotypes between healthy human individuals. The assay was immunoSEQ multiplex PCR, and TCRdb's table has in-frame clones only and misses some. The sample holds about 710,000 clones, about three quarters seen once. Sequencing input: memory CD4+ T cells sorted from blood. Subset indicated: CD45RA-negative fraction. The receptor set was obtained from a young woman in good health.

V and J are TRBV28 and TRBJ2-5; D not resolved. With 1 base removed from V and 6 bases from J, the gap between germline ends came to 9 bases. The CDR3 sequence is 13 residues long. Germline-derived CDR1 and CDR2 are MDHEN and SYDVKM. CDR3 DNA sequence: TGTGCCAGCAGTTTATCCAGTACAAAGACCCAGTACTTC. This translates into CASSLSSTKTQYF.

This clone has at least ten counts. The chain employs TRBV13 and TRBJ1-1; the match to TRBD1 covers 7 bases. Germline trimming cut 6 bases from V and 5 bases from J; bases unmatched to any gene: 9. The CDR3 length is 14 residues. Germline values: CDR1 PRHDT, CDR2 FYEKMQ (reference sequence). CDR3 in DNA: TGTGCCAGCAGTTTAAAACAGGGGCATACTGAAGCTTTCTTT. Translation gives CASSLKQGHTEAFF.

In its sample, this clone was seen a few times. The chain employs TRBV28 and TRBJ2-5; D is unclear. Between the trimmed V and J ends, which lost 1 base and 4 bases, there was a span of 10 bases. CDR1 and CDR2 (germline): MDHEN, SYDVKM. The CDR3 runs to 14 residues. The CDR3 DNA follows: TGTGCCAGCAGTTTATCCGGACCTACAGAGACCCAGTACTTC. It codes for CASSLSGPTETQYF.

The chain recombines TRBV18 with TRBJ2-7; TRBD1 might be the D (5 bases). The CDR3 covers 13 residues. Trimming took 0 bases from V and 2 from J, leaving 5 bases between them. Germline V gives CDR1 KGHSH, CDR2 LQKENI. CDR3 loop: CASSPPQAYEQYF. CDR3 DNA sequence: TGTGCCAGCTCACCACCACAGGCCTACGAGCAGTACTTC.

This chain joins TRBV11-2 and TRBJ1-1; D call uncertain. The germline V gene encodes CDR1 SGHAT and CDR2 FQNNGV. Trimming stripped 5 bases from V and 1 base from J, with 8 bases between. This CDR3 has 13 amino acids. Here the CDR3 reads CASSTYQNTEAFF. For the CDR3, the DNA is TGTGCCAGCAGCACTTACCAGAACACTGAAGCTTTCTTT.

This clone was counted a few times. J is TRBJ2-7 and V is TRBV7-8, with a tentative D call TRBD2 (5 bases). The CDR3 has 15 residues. V lost 6 bases and J lost 3, with 18 bases in between. Germline CDR1 and CDR2: SGHVS and FQNEAQ. CDR3: CASSLFSGVHYEQYF. The CDR3 nucleotides read TGTGCCAGCAGTTTGTTTTCCGGGGTACACTACGAGCAGTACTTC.

The gene calls are TRBV5-1 and TRBJ2-7; D uncertain. Trimming left V 2 bases short and J 5 bases short, with 11 bases between. The CDR3 is 13 residues long. From germline, CDR1 is SGHRS and CDR2 YFSETQ. This chain's CDR3 is CASSFSGRDEQYF. As DNA, the CDR3 is TGCGCCAGCAGCTTTTCGGGTAGGGACGAGCAGTACTTC.

The chain carries TRBV27 and TRBJ1-6; D is undetermined. With 1 base removed from V and 13 bases from J, the gap between germline ends came to 11 bases. The CDR3 is 13 residues long. CDR1 is MNHEY, CDR2 SMNVEV, per germline (reference sequence). CDR3 nucleotide sequence: TGTGCCAGCAGTTTATATCTGGGAATGCCCCTCCACTTT. This encodes CASSLYLGMPLHF.

This clone was counted many times. The rearrangement links TRBV11-2 to TRBJ1-2; the match to TRBD1 covers 10 bases. The germline CDR1 and CDR2 sequences are SGHAT and FQNNGV. Germline trimming cut 5 bases from V and 10 bases from J; bases unmatched to any gene: 10. CDR3 length: 14 amino acids. CDR3 coding DNA: TGTGCCAGCAGCCATTCGGGGGGACAGGGGCTCTACACCTTC. Residues: CASSHSGGQGLYTF.

The rearrangement joins TRBV19 to TRBJ2-7; no definite D call. CDR3 length equals 17 residues. Germline CDR1 and CDR2: LNHDA and SQIVND (reference sequence). V shed 6 bases and J shed 2 bases, with 23 bases lying between them. The chain's CDR3 is CASRRNANWKTPYEQYF. The CDR3 DNA reads as TGTGCCAGTAGAAGAAACGCTAACTGGAAAACCCCCTACGAGCAGTACTTC.

With respect to this clone: Other DNA sequences in the sample encode the same CDR3. J is TRBJ2-7 and V is TRBV10-3; 7 nucleotides align to TRBD1. CDR1 ENHRY and CDR2 SYGVKD come from the germline V gene. The V gene end was trimmed by 7 bases and the J gene end by 0 bases; junction bases not matched to a gene: 3. This CDR3 region has 13 residues. The CDR3 region has the DNA TGTGCCATCAATCGGGACAGCTCCTACGAGCAGTACTTC. Translating it yields CAINRDSSYEQYF.

In regard to this clone: Other DNA sequences within the sample encode an identical CDR3. The J gene is TRBJ1-2, the V gene TRBV7-9; 11 bases fit TRBD1. The CDR3 extends over 15 amino acids. Germline CDR1 and CDR2: SEHNR and FQNEAQ (reference sequence). Losses at the gene ends were 4 bases for V and 4 bases for J; bases not matched to a gene: 5. The CDR3 coding sequence is TGTGCCAGCAGCTCCGGGACAGGGGGGAGCTATGGCTACACCTTC. Protein: CASSSGTGGSYGYTF.

This chain uses TRBV29-1 with TRBJ2-5; 7 nucleotides line up with TRBD2. CDR1 is SQVTM and CDR2 is ANQGSEA in the germline V gene. The ends lost 0 bases at V and 2 bases at J; junction bases unmatched: 9. The CDR3 is 16 amino acids. The CDR3 nucleotides read TGCAGCGTTGAAGATCCGTGGCTAGCGGAGCAAGAGACCCAGTACTTC. This encodes CSVEDPWLAEQETQYF.

This clone came up many times. Other nucleotide sequences in the sample specify the same CDR3. The chain joins TRBV4-1 to TRBJ1-5; D not certain. This CDR3 region has 14 residues. Germline assignment: CDR1 MGHRA and CDR2 YSYEKL. V gave up 0 bases and J gave up 2 bases, with 5 bases separating them. CDR3 sequence (DNA): TGCGCCAGCAGCCAAGATCAGGGCAATCAGCCCCAGCATTTT. Protein: CASSQDQGNQPQHF.

CDR3 protein: CASSQGGTSGRNEQFF. CDR3 sequence (DNA): TGCGCCAGCAGCCAAGGGGGGACTAGCGGGAGGAATGAGCAGTTCTTC. The chain uses TRBV4-1 and TRBJ2-1, with 15 bases fitting TRBD2. Germline V lookup: CDR1 MGHRA, CDR2 YSYEKL. The CDR3 extends over 16 amino acids. The ends lost 1 base at V and 7 bases at J; junction bases unmatched: 2.

The table lists this clone with a few counts. The chain is built from TRBV10-3 and TRBJ2-2, with TRBD2 identical over 7 bases. The CDR3 sequence is 15 residues long. Trimming removed 10 bases from V and 4 bases from J; junction bases left unmatched: 12. The germline gives CDR1 ENHRY, CDR2 SYGVKD. CDR3 sequence (DNA): TGTGCCACCACAACGGGAGGTACAGGCACCGGGGAGCTGTTTTTT. Protein product: CATTTGGTGTGELFF.

This clone came up a few times. The rearrangement joins TRBV29-1 to TRBJ2-2, with TRBD1 matching over 8 bases. Germline V gene lookup returns CDR1 SQVTM and CDR2 ANQGSEA. The CDR3 sequence is 14 residues long. Trimming took 7 bases from V and 2 from J; bases not matched to a gene: 6. The chain's CDR3 is CSARDRKNTGELFF. As DNA, the CDR3 is TGCAGCGCCAGGGACAGGAAAAACACCGGGGAGCTGTTTTTT.

This clone was detected ten times or more. The rearrangement links TRBV6-1 to TRBJ1-5, with D possibly being TRBD1 (5 bases). The CDR3 has 13 amino acids. Trimming pared 6 bases from V and 5 bases from J, leaving 11 bases between. The germline V gene has CDR1 MNHNS and CDR2 SASEGT. CDR3 loop: CASSQTEDQPQHF. The CDR3, as DNA: TGTGCCAGCAGCCAGACAGAAGATCAGCCCCAGCATTTT.

The chain combines TRBV28 with TRBJ2-5, with 7 bases lining up with TRBD1. Germline V gene data show CDR1 as MDHEN and CDR2 as SYDVKM. The CDR3 covers 14 residues. V lost 5 bases, J lost 5 bases, and 8 bases stayed unmatched. CDR3 DNA sequence: TGTGCCAGCAGTCTAACCGACAGGGTCGAGACCCAGTACTTC. Translation gives CASSLTDRVETQYF.

The CDR3: CASSSSEPGETQYF. Here the CDR3 DNA reads TGTGCCAGTAGTAGTAGCGAGCCCGGAGAGACCCAGTACTTC. The chain has TRBV19 and TRBJ2-5; a possible D gene is TRBD2 (5 bases). The germline V gene encodes CDR1 LNHDA and CDR2 SQIVND (reference sequence). The V gene lost 4 bases and the J gene lost 4 bases, with 13 bases spanning the gap. The CDR3 extends over 14 amino acids.

This clone occurred a few times. V usage is TRBV11-2 and J usage is TRBJ2-5; D is ambiguous. This CDR3 contains 14 residues. Germline V gene lookup returns CDR1 SGHAT and CDR2 FQNNGV. The V gene lost 1 base and the J gene lost 5 bases, with 11 bases spanning the gap. The CDR3 loop reads CASSLGHSSETQYF. The DNA for the CDR3 is TGTGCCAGCAGCTTAGGACACAGTTCGGAGACCCAGTACTTC.

The J gene is TRBJ2-7, the V gene TRBV6-6, with D possibly being TRBD2 (6 bases). The CDR3 is made up of 13 amino acids. The V gene's germline CDR1 is MNHNY and CDR2 SVGAGI (reference sequence). V gave up 8 bases and J gave up 4 bases, with 15 bases separating them. Written as DNA, the CDR3 is TGTGCCAGCTCTGGGAGGCCGAGTTACGAGCAGTACTTC. Translated, it gives CASSGRPSYEQYF.